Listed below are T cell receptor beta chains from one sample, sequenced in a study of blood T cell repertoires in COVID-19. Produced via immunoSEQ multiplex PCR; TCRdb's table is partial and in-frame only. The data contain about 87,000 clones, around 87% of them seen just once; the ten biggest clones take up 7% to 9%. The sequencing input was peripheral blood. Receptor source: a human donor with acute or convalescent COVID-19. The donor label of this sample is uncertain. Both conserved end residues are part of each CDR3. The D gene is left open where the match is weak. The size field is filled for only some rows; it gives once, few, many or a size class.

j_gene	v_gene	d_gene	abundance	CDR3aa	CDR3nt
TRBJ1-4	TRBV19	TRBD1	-	CASRAGTGGTTNEKLFF	TGTGCCAGTAGGGCCGGGACAGGGGGGACAACTAATGAAAAACTGTTTTTT
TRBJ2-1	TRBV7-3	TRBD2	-	CASSPQGLAGDNEQFF	TGTGCCAGCAGCCCCCAGGGACTAGCGGGGGACAATGAGCAGTTCTTC
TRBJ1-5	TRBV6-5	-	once	CASSDSGTSNQPQHF	TGTGCCAGCAGTGACTCCGGGACAAGCAATCAGCCCCAGCATTTT
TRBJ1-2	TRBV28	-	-	CASSLAASYGYTF	TGTGCCAGCAGTTTAGCGGCCAGCTATGGCTACACCTTC
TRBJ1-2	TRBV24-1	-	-	CATSSPGGNYGYTF	TGTGCCACCAGTTCTCCGGGGGGGAACTATGGCTACACCTTC
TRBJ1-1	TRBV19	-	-	CASSRQANTEAFF	TGTGCCAGTAGTCGTCAGGCGAACACTGAAGCTTTCTTT
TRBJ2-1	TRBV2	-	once	CASSVWSEQFF	TGTGCCAGCAGCGTTTGGAGCGAGCAGTTCTTC
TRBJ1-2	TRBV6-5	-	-	CASTPAGEDGYTF	TGTGCCAGCACCCCCGCGGGGGAAGATGGCTACACCTTC
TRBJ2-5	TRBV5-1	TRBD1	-	CASSQRDSVSQYF	TGCGCCAGCAGCCAAAGGGACAGTGTGTCCCAGTACTTC
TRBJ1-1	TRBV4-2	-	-	CASSQALGNTEAFF	TGTGCCAGCAGCCAAGCACTAGGGAACACTGAAGCTTTCTTT
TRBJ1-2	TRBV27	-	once	CASSFVQGGARIHTF	TGTGCCAGCAGTTTCGTACAGGGAGGGGCGCGGATCCACACCTTC
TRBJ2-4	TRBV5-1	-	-	CASSLGLRPIQLAKNIQYF	TGCGCCAGCAGCTTGGGGCTGAGGCCGATACAACTAGCCAAAAACATTCAGTACTTC
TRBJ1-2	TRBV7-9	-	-	CASSLPGTNYGYTF	TGTGCCAGCAGCTTACCCGGGACTAACTATGGCTACACCTTC
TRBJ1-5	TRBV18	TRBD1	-	CASSPGQGIWPQHF	TGTGCCAGCTCACCGGGACAGGGCATATGGCCCCAGCATTTT
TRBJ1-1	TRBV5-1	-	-	CASSLQTGNTEAFF	TGCGCCAGCAGCTTGCAAACGGGAAACACTGAAGCTTTCTTT
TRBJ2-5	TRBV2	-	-	CASSESPPPRGTQYF	TGTGCCAGCAGTGAATCGCCCCCTCCTCGGGGGACCCAGTACTTC
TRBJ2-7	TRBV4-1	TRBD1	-	CASSQDRGRTGAVRSSYEQYF	TGCGCCAGCAGCCAAGATCGGGGGAGGACAGGGGCCGTTCGGAGCTCCTACGAGCAGTACTTC
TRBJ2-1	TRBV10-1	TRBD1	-	CASSRTQGAETCNEQFF	TGCGCCAGCAGCCGGACACAGGGGGCAGAAACATGCAATGAGCAGTTCTTC
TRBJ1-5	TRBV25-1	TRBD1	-	CASSEEDREQPQHF	TGTGCCAGCAGTGAAGAGGACAGGGAACAGCCCCAGCATTTT
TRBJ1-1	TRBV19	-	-	CASSRVHRATDEGTEAFF	TGTGCCAGTAGTAGAGTTCACAGAGCCACGGACGAGGGCACTGAAGCTTTCTTT
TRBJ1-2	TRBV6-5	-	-	CASRSGVGGYTF	TGTGCCAGCAGGTCCGGGGTGGGTGGCTACACCTTC
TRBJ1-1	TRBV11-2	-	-	CASSLNAEGYTEAFF	TGTGCCAGCAGCTTAAATGCAGAGGGCTACACTGAAGCTTTCTTT
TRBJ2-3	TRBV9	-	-	CASSVGSLTDTQYF	TGTGCCAGCAGCGTAGGTTCTCTCACAGATACGCAGTATTTT
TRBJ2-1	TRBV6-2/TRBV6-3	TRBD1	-	CASSYGAGQGSHEQFF	TGTGCCAGCAGTTACGGAGCGGGACAGGGGTCCCATGAGCAGTTCTTC
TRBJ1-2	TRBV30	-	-	CAWSWATRQQGYTF	TGTGCCTGGAGTTGGGCCACCCGCCAGCAGGGCTACACCTTC
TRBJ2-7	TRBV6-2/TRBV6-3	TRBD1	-	CASSFVGGGEQYF	TGTGCCAGCAGTTTTGTAGGGGGCGGCGAGCAGTACTTC
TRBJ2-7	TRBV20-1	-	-	CSASPTGFSSYEQYF	TGCAGTGCTAGTCCCACGGGATTCAGCTCCTACGAGCAGTACTTC